What follows describes a single T cell receptor (beta chain). The data were obtained in a study of T cells in severe cutaneous drug reactions. Study context: The culprit drug was assigned by the Naranjo and ALDEN algorithms.

The patients sequenced had a carbamazepine-induced Stevens-Johnson syndrome or toxic epidermal necrolysis reaction. Bulk and single-cell libraries used iRepertoire multiplex PCR with TCR subtype-specific primers. TCRdb re-called the multiplex PCR reads; every CDR3 protein appears as one record, without DNA. Its clone listing holds 20,000 to 25,000 distinct CDR3 sequences. Germline CDR1 reads KGHDR; CDR2 reads SFDVKD. The CDR3 contains 18 residues. V is TRBV24-1 and J is TRBJ1-2; TCRdb selects TRBD1, and the lack of DNA leaves this call unchecked. The specimen was PBMCs. The TCR was taken from a human donor with toxic epidermal necrolysis, a severe cutaneous drug reaction. This CDR3 is CATSDSGAVRSRIYGYTF.